Included here is one T cell receptor (beta chain) sequence, with context. What this receptor recognizes is not known. The record has no base qualities; no much larger clone is one base away. The sample belongs to a study of blood T cell repertoires in COVID-19 (TCRdb year 2020). Concerning the study at large: Samples from collaborators originated in the United States, Italy and Spain and spanned both the acute and convalescent phases of COVID-19. Where available, HLA class I and class II types were obtained from metadata supplied by the sample provider rather than from assay-based typing. The repertoires were made available in a free public database intended to serve as a resource for research on the immune response to SARS-CoV-2. The material from the prospective study consisted of cDNA or gDNA derived from T cells, B-cell-depleted T cells, or PBMCs. Nearly every sample came with metadata listing a de-identified subject ID, COVID-19 status, age in years and sex. The samples were drawn from the first 160 participants of the ongoing ImmuneRACE study and from 1,254 subjects provided by 6 global collaborators. The dataset comprised deeply sampled blood TCRbeta repertoires from subjects exposed to, actively infected with, or recovered from COVID-19.

TCRbeta CDR3 regions were amplified from genomic DNA using the immunoSEQ Assay, a bias-controlled multiplex PCR. Concerning the study's data processing: Within the assay, amplification of reference gene primers was used to estimate how many nucleated cells each sample contained. Sequence reads were collapsed and filtered to measure the absolute abundance of every unique TCRbeta CDR3 rearrangement. Productive Simpson clonality was computed per sample as the square root of Simpson's diversity index over productive rearrangements. The clones in this table, taken by TCRdb from immuneACCESS, are in-frame only. Not every clone is retained; where verified, under half of the shortfall comes from an unresolved V gene, and the cause of the rest is unknown. D and trimming come from the DNA, and the V and J calls and clone size come from that table. In all, the sample holds roughly 370,000 clones, and about 83% of those were seen once. The top ten clonotypes cover 10% of the sample.

Paper-wide results and their limitations: The amount of clinical and demographic metadata varied by source and participant and was provided uncurated.

Participants in the prospective study were enrolled through a virtual design, were aged roughly 18 to 100 years, and lived in roughly 24 United States geographic areas. In the prospective study, participants were assigned to cohorts based on the clinical history participants reported in a screening survey and a study questionnaire. For ImmuneRACE Cohort 3, a participant was defined as recovered based on two consecutive negative NP/OP PCR tests, clearance by a healthcare professional, or resolution of symptoms. In the prospective study, mobile phlebotomists collected whole blood, serum and a nasopharyngeal or oropharyngeal swab from each participant. Additional blood draws and questionnaires over an approximately 2-month period could optionally be provided by prospective study participants. Before DNA extraction, blood samples from the prospective study were shipped at room temperature or frozen.

The germline V gene provides CDR1 SQVTM and CDR2 ANQGSEA. V ends up 7 bases short and J 2 bases short, with an unmatched junction base count of 9. From the cysteine through the phenylalanine, the CDR3 covers 15 amino acids. Just CDR3 DNA is preserved here, 45 bases in frame from base 1. The sequence was obtained from a woman in her forties or fifties who had recovered from COVID-19. Sequenced material: PBMCs or T cells enriched from blood (not recorded which). In this chain, TRBV29-1 is recombined with TRBJ2-3; TRBD1 matches 10 bases in the middle. The DNA is TGCAGCGGAGGGGGACAGGGGACATACACAGATACGCAGTATTTT. It translates as CSGGGQGTYTDTQYF.